Sequencing of this TCR beta chain was carried out in a study of response to subunit inactivated influenza vaccine. Study-wide results and limits: Authors proposed each seasonal influenza vaccination draws in few new T cells.

Note on this clonotype: Its antigen is currently unknown.

From germline, CDR1 is SGHRS and CDR2 YFSETQ. The CDR3 extends over 15 amino acids. With 0 bases removed from V and 10 bases from J, the gap between germline ends came to 14 bases. TCRdb re-derived calls from the RT-PCR reads in MiXCR, one entry per CDR3 protein. The sample holds about 780,000 distinct CDR3 sequences, around 20% seen once. The source was PBMCs from blood, collected around 5 days after vaccination. This rearrangement joins TRBV5-1 to TRBJ1-6; tentative D call: TRBD1 (5 bases). The TCR originated in a man aged 50 to 60 who received an inactivated influenza vaccine. The CDR3 protein is CASSLGGTETSPLHF. In nucleotides, the CDR3 is TGCGCCAGCAGCTTGGGAGGGACGGAGACGTCACCCCTCCACTTT.